This TCR beta chain was identified in a study of blood T cell repertoires in COVID-19. The CDR3 is 16 residues long. The V gene's germline CDR1 is SGHNT and CDR2 YYREEE (reference sequence). The V and J ends lost 4 bases and 0 bases respectively, with 15 bases between them. Authors' processing steps: Amplifying reference gene primers gave estimates of nucleated cell counts. Repertoires were generated with immunoSEQ multiplex PCR, while TCRdb's copy carries only in-frame clones and drops some. The V and J calls and clone size were taken over from that table, and D and trimming were inferred from the DNA. The repertoire holds about 210,000 clones, with roughly 88% as singletons.

The J gene is TRBJ2-3, the V gene TRBV5-4; possibly TRBD2 for D (5 bases). The sample comprised peripheral blood. The sequence was collected from a man aged 45-65 years with active or convalescent COVID-19. The CDR3, as DNA: TGTGCCAGCAGCGTTCCCAGCGGAGCTAGCACAGATACGCAGTATTTT. Translated: CASSVPSGASTDTQYF.